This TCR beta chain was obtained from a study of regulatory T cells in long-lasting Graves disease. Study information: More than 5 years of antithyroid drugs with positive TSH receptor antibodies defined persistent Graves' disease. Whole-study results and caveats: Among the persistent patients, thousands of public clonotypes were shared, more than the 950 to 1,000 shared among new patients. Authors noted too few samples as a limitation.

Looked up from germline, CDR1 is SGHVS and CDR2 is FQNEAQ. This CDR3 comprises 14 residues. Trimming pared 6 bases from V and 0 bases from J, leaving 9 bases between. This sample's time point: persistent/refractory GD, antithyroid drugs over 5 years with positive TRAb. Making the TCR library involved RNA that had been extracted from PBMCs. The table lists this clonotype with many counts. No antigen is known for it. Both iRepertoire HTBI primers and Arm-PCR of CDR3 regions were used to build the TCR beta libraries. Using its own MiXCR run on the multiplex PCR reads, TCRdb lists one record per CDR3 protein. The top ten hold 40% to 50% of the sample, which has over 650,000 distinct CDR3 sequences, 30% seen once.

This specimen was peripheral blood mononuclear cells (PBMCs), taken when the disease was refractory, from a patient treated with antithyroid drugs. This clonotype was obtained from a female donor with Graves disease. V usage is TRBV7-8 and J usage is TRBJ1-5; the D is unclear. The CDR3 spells CASSPDNSNQPQHF. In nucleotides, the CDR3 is TGTGCCAGCAGTCCGGATAATAGCAATCAGCCCCAGCATTTT.